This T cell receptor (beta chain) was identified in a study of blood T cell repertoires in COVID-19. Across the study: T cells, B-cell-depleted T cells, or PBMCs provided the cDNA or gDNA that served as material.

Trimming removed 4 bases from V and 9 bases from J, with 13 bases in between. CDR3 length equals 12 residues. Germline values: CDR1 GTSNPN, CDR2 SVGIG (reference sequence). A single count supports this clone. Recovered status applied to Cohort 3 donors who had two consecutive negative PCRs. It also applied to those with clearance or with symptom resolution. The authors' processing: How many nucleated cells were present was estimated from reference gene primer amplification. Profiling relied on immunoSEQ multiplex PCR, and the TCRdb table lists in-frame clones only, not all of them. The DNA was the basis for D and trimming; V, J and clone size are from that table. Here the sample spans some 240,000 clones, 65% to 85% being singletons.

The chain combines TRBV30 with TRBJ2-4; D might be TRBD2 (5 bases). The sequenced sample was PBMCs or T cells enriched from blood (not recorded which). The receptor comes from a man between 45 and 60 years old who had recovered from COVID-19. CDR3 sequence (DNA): TGTGCCTGGAATCGCGCCGAGGGCATTCAGTACTTC. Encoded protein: CAWNRAEGIQYF.